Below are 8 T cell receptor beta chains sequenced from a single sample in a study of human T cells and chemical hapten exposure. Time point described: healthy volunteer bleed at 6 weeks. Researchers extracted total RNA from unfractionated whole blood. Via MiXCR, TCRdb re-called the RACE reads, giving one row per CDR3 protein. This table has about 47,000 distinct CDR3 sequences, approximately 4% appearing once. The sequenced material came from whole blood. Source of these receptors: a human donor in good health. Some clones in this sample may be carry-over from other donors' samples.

Written as DNA, the CDR3 is TGTGCCAGCAGTATAGACACCTACGAGCAGTACTTC. It yields the protein CASSIDTYEQYF. The chain has TRBV28 and TRBJ2-7; unclear D gene. Trimming removed 5 bases from V and 2 bases from J, with 7 bases in between. Germline-derived CDR1 and CDR2 are MDHEN and SYDVKM. This CDR3 spans 12 amino acids.

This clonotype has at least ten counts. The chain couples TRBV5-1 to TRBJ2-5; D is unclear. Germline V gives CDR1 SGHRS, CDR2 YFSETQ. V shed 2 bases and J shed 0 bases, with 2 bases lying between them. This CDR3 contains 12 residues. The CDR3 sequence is CASSFNQETQYF. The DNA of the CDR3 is TGCGCCAGCAGCTTCAACCAAGAGACCCAGTACTTC.

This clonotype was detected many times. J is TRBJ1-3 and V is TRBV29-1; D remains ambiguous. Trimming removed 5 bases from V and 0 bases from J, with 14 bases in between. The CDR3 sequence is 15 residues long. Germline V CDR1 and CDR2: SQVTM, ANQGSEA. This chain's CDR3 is CSVQNKLSSGNTIYF. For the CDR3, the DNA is TGCAGCGTTCAGAATAAGCTGAGCTCTGGAAACACCATATATTTT.

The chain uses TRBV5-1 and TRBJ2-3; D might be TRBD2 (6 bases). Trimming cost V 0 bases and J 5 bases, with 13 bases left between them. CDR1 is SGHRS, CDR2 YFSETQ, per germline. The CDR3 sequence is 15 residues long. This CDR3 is CASSLVVGSGDTQYF. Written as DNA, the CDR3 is TGCGCCAGCAGCTTGGTCGTCGGGAGTGGAGATACGCAGTATTTT. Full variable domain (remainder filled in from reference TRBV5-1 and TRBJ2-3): KAGVTQTPRYLIKTRGQQVTLSCSPISGHRSVSWYQQTPGQGLQFLFEYFSETQRNKGNFPGRFSGRQFSNSRSEMNVSTLELGDSALYLCASSLVVGSGDTQYFGPGTRLTVL.

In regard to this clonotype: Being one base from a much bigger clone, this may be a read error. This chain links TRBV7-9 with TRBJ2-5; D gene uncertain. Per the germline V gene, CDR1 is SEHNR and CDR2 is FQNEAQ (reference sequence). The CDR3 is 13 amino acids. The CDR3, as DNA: TGTGCCAGCAGCTACCCGGCCCAAGAGGCCCAGTACTTC. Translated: CASSYPAQEAQYF.

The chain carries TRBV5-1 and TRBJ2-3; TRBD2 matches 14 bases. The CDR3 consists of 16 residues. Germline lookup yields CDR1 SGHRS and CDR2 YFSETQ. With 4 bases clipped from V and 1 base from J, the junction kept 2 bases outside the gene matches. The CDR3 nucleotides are TGCGCCAGCAGCGCGGGACTAGCGGGAGGCACAGATACGCAGTATTTT. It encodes CASSAGLAGGTDTQYF.

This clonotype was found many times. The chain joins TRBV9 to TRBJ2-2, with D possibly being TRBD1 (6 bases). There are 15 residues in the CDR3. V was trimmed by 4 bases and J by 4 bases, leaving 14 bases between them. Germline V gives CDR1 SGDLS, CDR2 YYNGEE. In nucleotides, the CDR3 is TGTGCCAGCAGCCAGCCAGGGGCGGCCACCGGGGAGCTGTTTTTT. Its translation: CASSQPGAATGELFF. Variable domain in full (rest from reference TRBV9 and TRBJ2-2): DSGVTQTPKHLITATGQRVTLRCSPRSGDLSVYWYQQSLDQGLQFLIQYYNGEERAKGNILERFSAQQFPDLHSELNLSSLELGDSALYFCASSQPGAATGELFFGEGSRLTVL.

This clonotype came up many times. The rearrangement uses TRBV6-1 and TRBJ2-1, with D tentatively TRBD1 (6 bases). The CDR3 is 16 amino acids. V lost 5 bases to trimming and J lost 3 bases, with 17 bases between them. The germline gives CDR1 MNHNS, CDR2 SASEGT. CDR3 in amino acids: CASSPQTGLSYNEQFF. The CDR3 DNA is TGTGCCAGCAGTCCCCAGACAGGACTGAGCTACAATGAGCAGTTCTTC.